This T cell receptor (beta chain) was sequenced for a study of graft-versus-host responses after intestinal transplantation. In the study overall: For two to four years after anti-thymocyte globulin induction, all recipients took tacrolimus and steroids.

Trimming removed 2 bases at V and 5 bases at J, with 15 bases between. CDR3 size: 15 residues. Per the germline V gene, CDR1 is WSHSY and CDR2 is SAAADI. Following the reaction, CD3+CD4+ and CD3+CD8+ responders that were proliferating and CFSE-low underwent sorting. Some clones are missing from TCRdb's copy, which holds only in-frame ones; the method was immunoSEQ multiplex PCR. The data hold 11,000 to 15,000 clones, with 30% to 35% observed a single time. Findings and limits, study-wide: Allograft clonal ratios (graft-versus-host to host-versus-graft) were high in patients who had graft-donor T cell macrochimerism.

This clone has just a few counts. The receptor comes from a human patient who received an intestinal transplant. V gene TRBV10-2 combines with J gene TRBJ1-1, with D tentatively TRBD1 (6 bases). This specimen consisted of alloreactive CD4+ T cells from a mixed lymphocyte reaction culture, obtained before intestinal transplant. Subset meaning: CFSE-low proliferating T cells sorted from approximately 6-day pre-transplant mixed lymphocyte reaction (GvH or HvG direction). The CDR3 here is CASSELGARGTEAFF. DNA of the CDR3: TGCGCCAGCAGTGAGCTGGGGGCGCGGGGGACTGAAGCTTTCTTT.